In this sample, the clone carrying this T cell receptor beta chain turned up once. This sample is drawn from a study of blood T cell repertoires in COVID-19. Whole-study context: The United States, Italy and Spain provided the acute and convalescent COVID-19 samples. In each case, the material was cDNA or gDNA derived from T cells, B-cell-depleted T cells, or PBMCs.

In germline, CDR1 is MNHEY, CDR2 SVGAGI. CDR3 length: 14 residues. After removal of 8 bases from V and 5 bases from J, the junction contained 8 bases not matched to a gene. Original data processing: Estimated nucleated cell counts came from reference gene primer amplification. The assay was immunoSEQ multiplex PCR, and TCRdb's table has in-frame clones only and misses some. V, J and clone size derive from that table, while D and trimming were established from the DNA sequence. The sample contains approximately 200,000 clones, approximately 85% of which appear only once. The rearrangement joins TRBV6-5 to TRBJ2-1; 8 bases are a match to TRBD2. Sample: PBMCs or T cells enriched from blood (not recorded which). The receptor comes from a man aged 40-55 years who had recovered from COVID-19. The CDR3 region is CASSSGSSHNEQFF. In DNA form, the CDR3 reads TGTGCCAGCTCGAGCGGGAGTTCCCACAATGAGCAGTTCTTC.